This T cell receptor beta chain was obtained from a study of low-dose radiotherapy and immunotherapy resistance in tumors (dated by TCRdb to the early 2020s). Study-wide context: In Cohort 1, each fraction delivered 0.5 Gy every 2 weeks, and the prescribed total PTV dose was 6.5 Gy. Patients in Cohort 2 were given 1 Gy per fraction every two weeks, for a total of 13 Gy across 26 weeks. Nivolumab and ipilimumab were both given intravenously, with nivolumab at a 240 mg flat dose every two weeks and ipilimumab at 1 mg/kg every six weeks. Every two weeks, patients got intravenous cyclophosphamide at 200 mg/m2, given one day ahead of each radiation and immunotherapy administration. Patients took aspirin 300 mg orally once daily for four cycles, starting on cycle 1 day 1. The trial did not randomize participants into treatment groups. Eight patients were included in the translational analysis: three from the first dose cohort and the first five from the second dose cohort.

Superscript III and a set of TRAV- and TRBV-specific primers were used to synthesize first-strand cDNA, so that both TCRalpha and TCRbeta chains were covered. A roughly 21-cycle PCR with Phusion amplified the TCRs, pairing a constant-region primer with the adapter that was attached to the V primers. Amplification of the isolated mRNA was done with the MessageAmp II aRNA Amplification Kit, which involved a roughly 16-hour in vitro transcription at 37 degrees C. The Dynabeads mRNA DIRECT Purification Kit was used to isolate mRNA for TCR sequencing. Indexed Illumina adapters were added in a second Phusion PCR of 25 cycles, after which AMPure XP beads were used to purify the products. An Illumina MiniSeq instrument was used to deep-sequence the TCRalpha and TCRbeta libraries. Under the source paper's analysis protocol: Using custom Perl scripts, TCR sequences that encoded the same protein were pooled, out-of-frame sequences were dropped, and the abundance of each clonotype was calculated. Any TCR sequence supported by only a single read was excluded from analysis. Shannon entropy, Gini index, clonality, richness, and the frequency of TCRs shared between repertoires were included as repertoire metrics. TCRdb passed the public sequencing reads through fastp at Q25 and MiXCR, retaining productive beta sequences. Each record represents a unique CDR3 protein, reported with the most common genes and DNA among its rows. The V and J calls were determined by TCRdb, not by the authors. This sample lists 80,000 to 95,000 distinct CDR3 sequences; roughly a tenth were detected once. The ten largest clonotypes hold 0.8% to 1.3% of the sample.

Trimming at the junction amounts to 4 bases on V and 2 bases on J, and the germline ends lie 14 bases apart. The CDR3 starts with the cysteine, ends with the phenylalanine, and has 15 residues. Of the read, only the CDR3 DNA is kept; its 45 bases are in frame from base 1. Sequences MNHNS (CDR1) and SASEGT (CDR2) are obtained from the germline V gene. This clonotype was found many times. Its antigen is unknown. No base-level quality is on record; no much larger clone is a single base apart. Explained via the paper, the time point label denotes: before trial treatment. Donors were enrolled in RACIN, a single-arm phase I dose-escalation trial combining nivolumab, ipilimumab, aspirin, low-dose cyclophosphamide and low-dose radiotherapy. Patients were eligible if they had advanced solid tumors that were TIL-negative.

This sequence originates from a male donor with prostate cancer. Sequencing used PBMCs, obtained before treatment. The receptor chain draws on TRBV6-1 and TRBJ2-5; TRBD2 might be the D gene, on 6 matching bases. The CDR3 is CASSGLVGSQETQYF. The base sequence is TGTGCCAGCAGTGGACTAGTCGGGTCGCAAGAGACCCAGTACTTC.